Described below is a single T cell receptor (beta chain) sequence and its context. As yet, its antigen is unknown. The data were taken from a study of CD8 T cells in Susac syndrome. At the level of the study: Active disease was present in about 6 of the sequenced Susac syndrome patients, whereas roughly 8 of them were in remission. At the time of blood draw, patients with Susac syndrome were therapy-naive, receiving corticosteroids, or receiving intravenous immunoglobulin alone. Whole-study findings and limits: The CD4+ T cell repertoires in Susac syndrome were not clonally expanded.

The authors reverse transcribed about 0.45 to 1 ug RNA with random hexamers. Across 54 Vbeta and 13 Jbeta, TCR beta CDR3 was amplified with immunoSEQ multiplex PCR. Each CDR3 protein gets one entry after TCRdb re-called the immunoSEQ multiplex PCR reads with MiXCR. Among some 250,000 distinct CDR3 sequences listed, less than 96% were seen once. From germline, CDR1 is SGHRS and CDR2 YFSETQ. The CDR3 is made up of 14 amino acids. The J segment lost 5 bases and the V segment lost 2 bases, leaving 4 bases of the junction unmatched. This clonotype was sampled from a human donor with Susac syndrome. The sample was CD4+ T cells from PBMCs. J is TRBJ2-7 and V is TRBV5-1; 10 bases align to TRBD1. The CDR3 loop reads CASSLPGQGNEQYF. As DNA, the CDR3 is TGCGCCAGCAGCTTACCGGGACAGGGGAACGAGCAGTACTTC.